This record looks at one TCR beta chain sequence and its context. A few counts support this clone. Its antigen remains undetermined. Base quality data are lacking; no much larger clone is found one base away. Receptor libraries were prepared by the immunoSEQ multiplex PCR assay. For the multiplex PCR, a mixture combining 60 forward primers for TCR Vbeta segments and 13 reverse primers for TCR Jbeta segments was used. A multiplex PCR assay on genomic DNA amplified the CDR3 region of rearranged TCR beta genes. The Illumina HiSeq System was used to sequence the amplified TCR beta libraries as 87-base-pair reads. On the authors' methods: Across the 700 or so repertoires, a later analysis counted 75 million to 90 million unique TCR beta chains, some 11 million of which were shared by at least two donors. Raw reads were error-corrected and collapsed into unique sequences by a nearest-neighbor algorithm in which closely related sequences were merged to remove PCR and sequencing errors. Alignment of CDR3 sequences to IMGT reference sequences was used to assign V, D and J gene segments. Each retained sequence needed at least a six-nucleotide match to both a V gene segment and a J gene segment. Rearrangements were called productive when the CDR3 lacked stop codons and stayed in frame with V and J; all others were non-productive. Following IMGT convention, CDR3 was defined as the stretch from the second conserved V-encoded cysteine up to the conserved J-encoded phenylalanine. The earlier analysis of around 640 of the donors excluded sequences that lacked an unambiguous match to a single V gene segment. An earlier analysis of fewer than 650 of the donors classified V segments as functional when productive rearrangements were above 56.7% and as segregating when the standard deviation between donors was above 5%. A statistical classification framework was built to diagnose cytomegalovirus status from the catalog of TCR beta chain sequences. V and J gene assignment, in a later analysis, came from comparing TCR nucleotide sequences with IMGT/GENE-DB human TR gene sequences. A later analysis assigned CDR3 sequences and most-parsimonious VDJ recombination scenarios with the TCRdist pipeline. A later analysis defined each TCR beta chain by its CDR3 amino acid sequence plus V-gene family, and excluded reads lacking a unique V-gene family. To address suspected cross-contamination and a sequencing artifact, a later analysis removed several hundred highly shared, low-generation-probability nucleotide sequences. In a later analysis, a clonal expansion index for each public chain was calculated from normalized within-repertoire ranks of inferred template counts. Generation probabilities in a later analysis came from a VDJ recombination model fitted to out-of-frame rearrangements, and those results were checked against IGoR. A later analysis scored TCR-TCR, TCR-HLA and TCR-CMV co-occurrence with hypergeometric tests, applying a repertoire-size bias correction to TCR pairs. In a later analysis, false discovery rates were estimated by permuting HLA or CMV assignments 20 times. In a later analysis, co-occurring TCRs were grouped using DBSCAN, with TCRdist sequence similarity added in when clustering inside HLA-allele-positive subsets. Repertoires with fewer than 30,000 or more than 120,000 public chains were left out of co-occurrence clustering, as were roughly five repertoires with anomalous nucleotide sharing. TCRdb limited this immuneACCESS table to in-frame rearrangements with V and J called. A share of clones is missing; checked studies link under half to unresolved V genes, and the rest is unexplained. V and J calls and clone size come straight from that table; D and trimming were deduced from the DNA. Counted in this sample were about 190,000 clones; 81% of them appeared once. The ten biggest clones cover less than 2% of the sample.

The cohort comprised under 700 healthy bone marrow donors. At the time of sampling, all cohort members were nominally healthy, though unrecorded immune exposures were likely present. The donor tested CMV seronegative and was one of the 352 seronegative cohort members. Every donor gave a peripheral blood sample, and the peripheral blood mononuclear cells from that sample were used for TCR beta sequencing. The Qiagen DNeasy Blood Extraction Kit was used to extract genomic DNA from the blood cell samples. The CDR3 spans 12 residues, from the cysteine through the phenylalanine. Of all the DNA, just the CDR3 is kept, 36 bases in frame from base 1. V loses 2 bases of germline sequence and J loses 5 bases, and the interval between the two ends is 6 bases. Per the germline V gene, MDHEN is the CDR1 and SYDVKM is the CDR2. These data come from a study of cytomegalovirus exposure and HLA in healthy donors (dated by TCRdb to about 2017). Concerning the study at large: In an earlier analysis of 550 to 750 of the donors, roughly 300 Gb of sequence data and roughly 100 million unique TCR beta sequences from about 190 million T cells were reported. Roughly 300 gigabases of sequencing data and 78 million or so unique TCR sequences were included in an early release covering about 600 HLA-typed donors. Of the roughly 400 genotyped donors, 75% to 85% were placed in the genetic ancestry cluster associated with self-reported Caucasian donors. The study aimed to test whether cataloging public T cell receptors could reveal signatures of past pathogen exposure. Using immunosequencing, the study profiled T cell repertoires from 666 subjects and related those repertoires to cytomegalovirus serostatus. Along with the roughly 670-subject first cohort, a separate validation cohort of 120 different subjects was used. High-throughput TCR immunosequencing, statistical association of individual TCRs with disease status, and machine learning were combined to predict cytomegalovirus infection status. To study patterns of TCR occurrence, a later analysis re-analyzed previously published TCR beta repertoires from just over 650 donors and added high-resolution HLA genotyping. The later analysis used no new phenotypic data to find candidate immune exposures, relying instead on TCR beta sequences and their occurrence across donors. In an earlier analysis of over 550 of the donors, high-throughput TCR beta sequencing was used to judge whether each TCR beta V gene segment behaved as functional or pseudogenic. Alongside the repertoire data, information on donor age, sex, ethnicity and CMV serostatus was compiled. In a later genetic analysis, genome-wide SNP genotypes for about 60% of the 666 donors were used, and that subset was treated as a discovery cohort. Every repertoire in the discovery cohort had been generated on one and the same sequencing platform. HLA typing covered class I and class II loci at four-digit resolution. Typing coverage differed by locus: A, B, C, DRB1 and DQB1 were typed in roughly 620-630 donors, DQA1 in 522, DPA1 in 600 to 610, and DPB1 in about 450. Roughly five DR-DQ haplotypes were handled as single units for association and clustering, since linkage in the cohort was strong. On average, around 200,000 unique TCR beta nucleotide sequences were sequenced per donor among fewer than 500 genotyped donors of the cohort, with roughly 19% of those sequences being non-productive. General conclusions and limits of the study: Some IMGT-functional V segments, including TRBV6-2 and TRBV6-3, could not be told apart with the 87-base-pair reads, so those segments were excluded. The classifier was reported to diagnose cytomegalovirus status with high specificity and sensitivity in both the original and validation cohorts. While some public TCRs were present in many individuals, most TCR sequences turned up only very rarely across donors. A total of about 150 TCR beta chains were listed by the study as associated with cytomegalovirus. Specific HLA alleles were associated with 16,951 TCR beta sequences at a false discovery rate of 0.05 in a later analysis. In a later analysis, most CMV-associated TCR beta chains were found to appear HLA-restricted, with HLA associations seemingly driven largely by CMV exposure. In an earlier analysis of around 600 of the donors, most TCR beta V segments were observed in productive rearrangements about 90% or about 30% of the time, broadly matching IMGT annotations. In a later analysis, HLA-associated TCR beta chains were found to be more clonally expanded and to have lower generation probabilities than equally common non-associated chains. A further reported finding was that TCR beta sequences accurately predicted the HLA-A and HLA-B alleles for most subjects in the first cohort. The cohort was sequenced for TCR beta chains only, and without alpha or paired-chain data the features that could be detected were limited. A later genetic analysis associated a missense DCLRE1C variant with V-gene and J-gene trimming of TCR beta chains, and an independent cohort replicated the association. Three of the identified cytomegalovirus-associated TCR beta chains were confirmed in vitro to be specific for cytomegalovirus antigens. Roughly uniform sequencing depth across donors was assumed in presence/absence analyses, although this assumption may not hold. According to the authors, the approach could potentially be generalized to other disease states and immunological phenotypes. The sequencing pipeline was judged likely to have produced a cluster of highly shared sequence variants as a technical artifact. Linkage disequilibrium might explain the correlated functional status among segregating V segments, but an unknown experimental factor could not be ruled out. When HLA alleles, especially DR and DQ, strongly co-occurred, attributing TCR associations to individual alleles was difficult. Immune exposure information for the cohort was limited to CMV serostatus. According to a later genetic analysis, donors in an Asian-associated ancestry cluster had fewer N-insertions in productive TCRs than the roughly 700-donor mean. In a later analysis, the rate of TCR association differed among HLA loci, with DRB1 alleles having the most associated TCRs and HLA-C alleles having the fewest. In a later analysis, several top co-occurrence clusters were reported to appear linked to parvovirus B19, influenza, CMV and Epstein-Barr virus. Because HLA typing was unavailable for some donors at each locus, only the typed subset was used in association tests. Because counts were too low, some 17 rarely observed V segments, including chromosome 9 orphons, were excluded from the earlier analysis of 587 of the donors.

The sample was PBMCs. The clonotype originates from a man aged 18 to 30 in good health and CMV-seronegative. Recombination linked TRBV28 to TRBJ2-5, with the D gene too uncertain to name. Here the CDR3 is given as CASSLLRETQYF. The base sequence is TGTGCCAGCAGTTTACTCCGGGAGACCCAGTACTTC.